Each of the 24 T cell receptor beta chains below was sequenced from the same sample in a study of blood T cell repertoires in COVID-19. Libraries were prepared by immunoSEQ multiplex PCR; TCRdb keeps only in-frame clonotypes and omits some of them. The sample has around 220,000 clones, roughly 80% seen once. The material sequenced was peripheral blood. These receptors were taken from a woman aged 80 or older with active or convalescent COVID-19.

The J gene is TRBJ1-2, the V gene TRBV24-1; a possible D gene is TRBD1 (5 bases). V lost 6 bases and J 6 bases, leaving 10 bases between the germline ends. The CDR3 extends over 12 amino acids. CDR1 is KGHDR and CDR2 is SFDVKD in the germline V gene. The DNA for the CDR3 is TGTGCCACCAGTCGTCAGGGCAATGGCTACACCTTC. Protein: CATSRQGNGYTF.

The chain employs TRBV15 and TRBJ1-3, with TRBD1 matching over 9 bases. Unmatched junction bases numbered 5, after V lost 5 bases and J lost 3 bases. The CDR3 is 15 residues long. The germline CDR1 and CDR2 sequences are LNHNV and YYDKDF (reference sequence). DNA of the CDR3: TGTGCCACCAGCCCGGACAGGGGCGTTGGAAACACCATATATTTT. Translating it yields CATSPDRGVGNTIYF.

This chain uses TRBV5-4 with TRBJ1-6, with TRBD1 matching over 10 bases. The germline gives CDR1 SGHNT, CDR2 YYREEE (reference sequence). The CDR3 covers 16 residues. V shed 0 bases, J shed 7 bases, and the junction held 4 bases outside the gene matches. CDR3 DNA sequence: TGTGCCAGCAGCTTGGGGACAGGGGGGAGGAATTCACCCCTCCACTTT. It is translated as CASSLGTGGRNSPLHF. Together with reference TRBV5-4 and TRBJ1-6, the CDR3 gives the full variable domain: ETGVTQSPTHLIKTRGQQVTLRCSSQSGHNTVSWYQQALGQGPQFIFQYYREEENGRGNFPPRFSGLQFPNYSSELNVNALELDDSALYLCASSLGTGGRNSPLHFGNGTRLTVT.

The chain couples TRBV6-5 to TRBJ2-1, with 9 bases that match TRBD2. The V gene end was trimmed by 5 bases and the J gene end by 7 bases; junction bases not matched to a gene: 9. Germline CDR1 MNHEY, CDR2 SVGAGI. CDR3 length: 15 residues. The CDR3 bases are TGTGCCAGCAGTCCGCGACTAGCGGAAGGGAATGAGCAGTTCTTC. As protein: CASSPRLAEGNEQFF.

The chain uses TRBV5-4 and TRBJ1-5; D is unresolved. The V gene lost 0 bases and the J gene lost 6 bases, with 4 bases spanning the gap. Germline CDR1 is SGHNT and CDR2 is YYREEE (reference sequence). The CDR3 loop spans 12 amino acids. For the CDR3, the DNA is TGTGCCAGCAGCTTGGATCGTCAGCCCCAGCATTTT. Its translation: CASSLDRQPQHF.

The chain combines TRBV7-9 with TRBJ1-2; 7 bases are a match to TRBD1. CDR1 and CDR2 from the germline V gene are SEHNR and FQNEAQ (reference sequence). The ends lost 7 bases at V and 8 bases at J; junction bases unmatched: 19. There are 16 residues in the CDR3. CDR3 bases: TGTGCCAGCACCCTCCCGGGGTGGCAGGGGGATCGGGGCTACACCTTC. Encoded protein: CASTLPGWQGDRGYTF.

The V gene is TRBV5-5, the J gene TRBJ2-7; possibly TRBD1 for D (6 bases). Germline lookup yields CDR1 SGHKS and CDR2 YYEKEE (reference sequence). CDR3 length equals 13 residues. With 5 bases removed from V and 6 bases from J, the gap between germline ends came to 15 bases. The CDR3, as DNA: TGTGCCAGCAGACGGGACATTATCGGCGAGCAGTACTTC. This sequence encodes CASRRDIIGEQYF.

This clone has more than one count but fewer than ten. The chain recombines TRBV27 with TRBJ1-4; 9 bases fit TRBD1. The V segment lost 8 bases and the J segment 5 bases; nucleotides outside the gene matches: 6. CDR3 length: 14 residues. CDR1 and CDR2 (germline): MNHEY, SMNVEV (reference sequence). The CDR3 nucleotides read TGTGCCAGCGGCGGTGACAGGGGGAATGAAAAACTGTTTTTT. Amino acid sequence: CASGGDRGNEKLFF.

This sequence joins TRBV28 and TRBJ2-6; D possibly corresponds to TRBD1 (5 bases). Trimming stripped 5 bases from V and 0 bases from J, with 8 bases between. This CDR3 has 15 residues. The germline gives CDR1 MDHEN, CDR2 SYDVKM. The CDR3 region is CASSHRSSGANVLTF. The CDR3 DNA follows: TGTGCCAGCAGTCACAGGAGCTCTGGGGCCAACGTCCTGACTTTC.

In this sample, this clone turned up a few times. V and J are TRBV5-1 and TRBJ1-1, with D unresolved. V lost 0 bases, J lost 0 bases, and 6 bases lay in between. CDR3 size: 14 residues. Per the germline V gene, CDR1 is SGHRS and CDR2 is YFSETQ. The CDR3 loop is CASSLAVLNTEAFF. The CDR3, as DNA: TGCGCCAGCAGCTTGGCGGTCCTGAACACTGAAGCTTTCTTT. The full variable domain, with the rest looked up from reference TRBV5-1 and TRBJ1-1, is KAGVTQTPRYLIKTRGQQVTLSCSPISGHRSVSWYQQTPGQGLQFLFEYFSETQRNKGNFPGRFSGRQFSNSRSEMNVSTLELGDSALYLCASSLAVLNTEAFFGQGTRLTVV.

The count of this clone is one. V usage is TRBV6-5 and J usage is TRBJ2-3, with a possible D match to TRBD2 (6 bases). Germline V gene data show CDR1 as MNHEY and CDR2 as SVGAGI. Trimming removed 8 bases from V and 0 bases from J, with 15 bases in between. The CDR3 runs 15 residues. CDR3 amino acids: CASGGLRSSTDTQYF. The CDR3 DNA reads TGTGCCAGCGGGGGGTTAAGGTCTAGCACAGATACGCAGTATTTT.

This clone has a single count. This chain connects TRBV5-1 to TRBJ2-2; 7 bases map to TRBD1. The ends lost 2 bases at V and 7 bases at J; junction bases unmatched: 5. The CDR3 runs 14 residues. Germline V gives CDR1 SGHRS, CDR2 YFSETQ. The CDR3, as DNA: TGCGCCAGCAGCTTTACAGGGGTTGGCGGGGAGCTGTTTTTT. This sequence encodes CASSFTGVGGELFF.

This chain joins TRBV5-1 and TRBJ2-5; possibly TRBD1 for D (6 bases). The CDR3 sequence is 15 residues long. CDR1 and CDR2 (germline): SGHRS, YFSETQ. Trimming left V 0 bases short and J 2 bases short, with 11 bases between. The CDR3 DNA is TGCGCCAGCAGCTTGGCTGGGACAAAACAAGAGACCCAGTACTTC. This translates into CASSLAGTKQETQYF.

The chain recombines TRBV28 with TRBJ1-2; 8 bases line up with TRBD1. CDR1 is MDHEN and CDR2 is SYDVKM in the germline V gene. The CDR3 extends over 14 amino acids. Trimming removed 6 bases from V and 11 bases from J; junction bases left unmatched: 14. CDR3 nucleotides: TGTGCCAGCAGATCAACCGGGACAGGACCCATTTACACCTTC. Residues: CASRSTGTGPIYTF.

This clone showed up just a few times. One junction end disagrees with the germline gene, perhaps due to a read error. The J gene is TRBJ1-2, the V gene TRBV6-6; 9 bases map to TRBD1. In germline, CDR1 is MNHNY, CDR2 SVGAGI (reference sequence). The CDR3 runs 15 residues. The CDR3 protein is CASSYSRGTGPVWAF. CDR3 DNA: TGTGCCAGCAGTTACTCGAGGGGGACAGGGCCCGTCTGGGCCTTC.

J is TRBJ2-5 and V is TRBV5-4; tentative D call: TRBD2 (6 bases). Germline V gene data show CDR1 as SGHNT and CDR2 as YYREEE (reference sequence). Trimming left V 4 bases short and J 4 bases short, with 17 bases between. The CDR3 runs to 15 residues. The CDR3 here is CASSDGGALGETQYF. DNA for the CDR3: TGTGCCAGCAGCGACGGAGGGGCGTTGGGAGAGACCCAGTACTTC.

This chain links TRBV28 with TRBJ2-1, with 15 bases matching TRBD2. The CDR3 spans 18 residues. Looked up from germline, CDR1 is MDHEN and CDR2 is SYDVKM. V lost 2 bases, J lost 7 bases, and 9 bases stayed unmatched. CDR3 region: CASSLRGTSGGTVNEQFF. CDR3 DNA: TGTGCCAGCAGTTTACGCGGGACTAGCGGGGGGACTGTAAATGAGCAGTTCTTC.

This clone has only a few counts. The gene calls are TRBV5-1 and TRBJ2-1; 9 nucleotides agree with TRBD2. Trimming took 0 bases from V and 4 from J; bases not matched to a gene: 5. The CDR3 contains 16 residues. The germline V gene encodes CDR1 SGHRS and CDR2 YFSETQ. The CDR3 region has the DNA TGCGCCAGCAGCTTGGGATCTAGCGGGAATTACAATGAGCAGTTCTTC. Translation gives CASSLGSSGNYNEQFF.

This rearrangement joins TRBV30 to TRBJ1-1; no reliable D call. V gave up 0 bases and J gave up 4 bases, with 12 bases separating them. Looked up from germline, CDR1 is GTSNPN and CDR2 is SVGIG (reference sequence). The CDR3 length is 14 residues. CDR3 nucleotides: TGTGCCTGGAGTGTTTCGGGGTACGGCACTGAAGCTTTCTTT. Protein sequence: CAWSVSGYGTEAFF. Looking up the rest from reference TRBV30 and TRBJ1-1 gives the full variable domain: SQTIHQWPATLVQPVGSPLSLECTVEGTSNPNLYWYRQAAGRGLQLLFYSVGIGQISSEVPQNLSASRPQDRQFILSSKKLLLSDSGFYLCAWSVSGYGTEAFFGQGTRLTVV.

This clone turned up a few times. The chain recombines TRBV30 with TRBJ1-5, with D tentatively TRBD1 (6 bases). Germline V CDR1 and CDR2: GTSNPN, SVGIG (reference sequence). This CDR3 spans 15 amino acids. Trimming shortened V by 0 bases and J by 7 bases, and 16 bases separated the two germline ends. The CDR3: CAWSVQRGGGQPQHF. The CDR3 DNA is TGTGCCTGGAGTGTACAGCGAGGGGGTGGACAGCCCCAGCATTTT.

This clone turned up a few times. The V call is TRBV5-1, the J call TRBJ1-1; D might be TRBD1 (6 bases). This CDR3 has 14 residues. Trimming left V 4 bases short and J 2 bases short, with 12 bases between. Germline CDR1 reads SGHRS; CDR2 reads YFSETQ. CDR3 loop: CASSGLQGNTEAFF. The CDR3 nucleotides are TGCGCCAGCAGCGGTTTACAGGGTAACACTGAAGCTTTCTTT.

The chain links TRBV3-1 (or the pseudogene TRBV3-2) to TRBJ1-1; 7 bases agree with TRBD1. Germline V gene data show CDR1 as LGHDT and CDR2 as YNNKEL (reference sequence). The CDR3 is made up of 16 amino acids. Losses at the gene ends were 0 bases for V and 4 bases for J; bases not matched to a gene: 8. In nucleotides, the CDR3 is TGTGCCAGCAGCCAAGATCTGACAGGGAGCGGCACTGAAGCTTTCTTT. Amino acids: CASSQDLTGSGTEAFF.

As concerns this clone: The same CDR3 also results from other DNA sequences found in this sample. The CDR3: CASSLQGSSYNEQFF. DNA of the CDR3: TGCGCCAGCAGCTTGCAGGGGAGCTCCTACAATGAGCAGTTCTTC. The rearrangement uses TRBV5-1 and TRBJ2-1; weak D call: TRBD1 (6 bases). Germline loops: CDR1 SGHRS, CDR2 YFSETQ. The CDR3 runs to 15 residues. V lost 1 base to trimming and J lost 0 bases, with 8 bases between them. The whole variable domain, remainder taken from reference TRBV5-1 and TRBJ2-1, is KAGVTQTPRYLIKTRGQQVTLSCSPISGHRSVSWYQQTPGQGLQFLFEYFSETQRNKGNFPGRFSGRQFSNSRSEMNVSTLELGDSALYLCASSLQGSSYNEQFFGPGTRLTVL.

This chain uses TRBV19 with TRBJ1-5, with D possibly being TRBD1 (5 bases). V lost 4 bases and J lost 5, with 12 bases in between. CDR3 length: 14 amino acids. The germline CDR1 and CDR2 sequences are LNHDA and SQIVND (reference sequence). The CDR3 nucleotides are TGTGCCAGTAGTACAAGGGGCCGGGATCAGCCCCAGCATTTT. Its translation: CASSTRGRDQPQHF.